Reported below is one T cell receptor beta chain. This table comes from immunoSEQ multiplex PCR, and its TCRdb copy is limited to in-frame clones, with some not included. This sample has a few hundred thousand clones, with about nine tenths found just once. CDR1 SGHTA and CDR2 FQGNSA come from the germline V gene. This CDR3 is 16 amino acids long. Unmatched junction bases numbered 6, after V lost 4 bases and J lost 6 bases. This entry belongs to a study of blood T cell repertoires in COVID-19. The chain recombines TRBV7-2 with TRBJ1-6; the match to TRBD1 covers 10 bases. Sequenced sample: PBMCs or T cells enriched from blood (not recorded which). This sequence was found in a man in his late teens or twenties who had recovered from COVID-19. The CDR3 DNA follows: TGTGCCAGCAGCTACACGGGACAGGGGCTTAATTCACCCCTCCACTTT. This codes for CASSYTGQGLNSPLHF.